The clone carrying this T cell receptor beta chain is a singleton in its sample. Its target is unknown. This specimen belongs to a study of shared clonotypes between healthy human individuals. Study-level findings and limits: The sole specimen, blood, was sampled, and tissue repertoires likely differ.

For each subset, genomic DNA was distributed in equal portions over several immunoSEQ plates. The method was immunoSEQ multiplex PCR; TCRdb's version includes in-frame clones alone and lacks a portion of them. This table has fewer than 850,000 clones, approximately 96% appearing once. Naive CD8 isolation took CD45RO-negative cells positively selected for CCR7 and excluded terminally differentiated effector memory CD45RA+ cells. Every one of the donors was a Caucasian adult that lived in Nashville, Tennessee. The V end lost 0 bases, the J end lost 0 bases, and 12 bases lay between the germline ends. CDR1 and CDR2 (germline): SNHLY, FYNNEI. This CDR3 spans 16 amino acids.

This receptor was identified in a man between 25 and 39 years old in good health. The V gene is TRBV2, the J gene TRBJ2-7, with D maybe TRBD1 (6 bases). The source material was naive CD8+ T cells sorted from blood. The CDR3 DNA sequence: TGTGCCAGCAGTGAAGCGGAGGACAGTTCCTCCTACGAGCAGTACTTC. Translated: CASSEAEDSSSYEQYF.